This TCR beta chain emerged from a study of blood T cell repertoires in COVID-19. Study summary: Samples came from the United States, Italy and Spain, spanning acute and convalescent COVID-19.

This clone was seen a single time. Participants came from under 30 US areas, aged roughly 18 to 89 years. Here immunoSEQ multiplex PCR was the method, and the copy in TCRdb shows in-frame clones only, minus some. This sample has 150,000 to 200,000 clones, with approximately 83% found just once. This receptor was identified in a woman aged 55-70 years who had recovered from COVID-19. What was sequenced was PBMCs or T cells enriched from blood (not recorded which).

The CDR3 loop is CASSLGQGIPQHF. CDR3 coding DNA: TGTGCCAGCAGCTTAGGACAGGGTATACCCCAGCATTTT. This chain joins TRBV7-6 and TRBJ1-5; 7 bases are shared with TRBD1. Germline V gene sequence: CDR1 SGHVS, CDR2 FNYEAQ. The CDR3 spans 13 residues. V shed 1 base and J 10 bases; nucleotides not matched to a gene: 4.